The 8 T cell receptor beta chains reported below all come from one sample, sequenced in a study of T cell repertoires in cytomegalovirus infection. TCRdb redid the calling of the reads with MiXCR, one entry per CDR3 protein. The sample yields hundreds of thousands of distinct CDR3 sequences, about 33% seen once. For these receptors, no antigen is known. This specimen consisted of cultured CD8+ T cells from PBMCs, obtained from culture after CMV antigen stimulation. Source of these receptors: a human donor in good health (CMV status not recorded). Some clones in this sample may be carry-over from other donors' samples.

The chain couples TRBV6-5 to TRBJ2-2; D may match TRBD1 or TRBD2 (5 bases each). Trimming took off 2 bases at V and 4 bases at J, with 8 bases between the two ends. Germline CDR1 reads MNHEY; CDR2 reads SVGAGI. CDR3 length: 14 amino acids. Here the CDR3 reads CASSYNGGTGELFF. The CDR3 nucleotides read TGTGCCAGCAGTTACAATGGGGGCACCGGGGAGCTGTTTTTT.

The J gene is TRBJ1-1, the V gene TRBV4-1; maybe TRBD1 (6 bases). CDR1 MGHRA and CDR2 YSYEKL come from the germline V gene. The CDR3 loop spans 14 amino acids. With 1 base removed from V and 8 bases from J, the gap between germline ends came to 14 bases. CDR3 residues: CASSQVLGTREAFF. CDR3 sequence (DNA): TGCGCCAGCAGCCAAGTTTTGGGGACAAGGGAAGCTTTCTTT.

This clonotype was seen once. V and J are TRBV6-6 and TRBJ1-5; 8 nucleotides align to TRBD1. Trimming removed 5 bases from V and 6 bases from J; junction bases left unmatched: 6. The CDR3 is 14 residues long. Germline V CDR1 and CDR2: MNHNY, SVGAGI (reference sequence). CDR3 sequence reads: CASSGGTGVQPQHF. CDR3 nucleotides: TGTGCCAGCAGTGGGGGGACAGGAGTTCAGCCCCAGCATTTT.

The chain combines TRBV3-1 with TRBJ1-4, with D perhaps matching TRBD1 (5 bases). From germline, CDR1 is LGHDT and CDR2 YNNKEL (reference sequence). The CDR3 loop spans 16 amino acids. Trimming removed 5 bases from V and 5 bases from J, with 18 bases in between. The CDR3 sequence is CASSKWVGTENEKLFF. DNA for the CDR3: TGTGCCAGCAGCAAGTGGGTAGGGACGGAAAATGAAAAACTGTTTTTT. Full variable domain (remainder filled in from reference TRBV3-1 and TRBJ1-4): DTAVSQTPKYLVTQMGNDKSIKCEQNLGHDTMYWYKQDSKKFLKIMFSYNNKELIINETVPNRFSPKSPDKAHLNLHINSLELGDSAVYFCASSKWVGTENEKLFFGSGTQLSVL.

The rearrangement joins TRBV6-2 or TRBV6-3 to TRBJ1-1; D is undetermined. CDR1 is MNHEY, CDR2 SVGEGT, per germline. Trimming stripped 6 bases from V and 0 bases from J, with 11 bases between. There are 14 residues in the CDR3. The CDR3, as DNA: TGTGCCAGCAGCCCCGTCTACCTGAACACTGAAGCTTTCTTT. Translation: CASSPVYLNTEAFF.

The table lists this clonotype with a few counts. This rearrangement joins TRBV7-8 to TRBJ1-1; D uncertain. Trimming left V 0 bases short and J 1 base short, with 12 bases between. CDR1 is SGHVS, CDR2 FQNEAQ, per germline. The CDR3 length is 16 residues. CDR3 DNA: TGTGCCAGCAGCTTAGCCAACCGACGGAAGAACACTGAAGCTTTCTTT. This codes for CASSLANRRKNTEAFF. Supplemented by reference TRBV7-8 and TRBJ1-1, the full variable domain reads GAGVSQSPRYKVAKRGQDVALRCDPISGHVSLFWYQQALGQGPEFLTYFQNEAQLDKSGLPSDRFFAERPEGSVSTLKIQRTQQEDSAVYLCASSLANRRKNTEAFFGQGTRLTVV.

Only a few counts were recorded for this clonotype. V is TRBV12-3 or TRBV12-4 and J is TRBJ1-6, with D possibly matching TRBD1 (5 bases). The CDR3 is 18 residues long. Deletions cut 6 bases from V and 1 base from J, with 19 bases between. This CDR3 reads CASSSTGSGASYNSPLHF. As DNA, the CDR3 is TGTGCCAGCAGCTCCACTGGGAGTGGGGCGTCCTATAATTCACCCCTCCACTTT.

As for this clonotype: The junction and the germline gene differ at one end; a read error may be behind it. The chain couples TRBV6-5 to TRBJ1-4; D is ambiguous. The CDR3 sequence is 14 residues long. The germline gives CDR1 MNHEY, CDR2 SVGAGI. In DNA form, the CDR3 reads TGTGTCAGCCGCAGGATTCTGACTAATGAAAAACTGTTTTTT. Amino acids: CVSRRILTNEKLFF.